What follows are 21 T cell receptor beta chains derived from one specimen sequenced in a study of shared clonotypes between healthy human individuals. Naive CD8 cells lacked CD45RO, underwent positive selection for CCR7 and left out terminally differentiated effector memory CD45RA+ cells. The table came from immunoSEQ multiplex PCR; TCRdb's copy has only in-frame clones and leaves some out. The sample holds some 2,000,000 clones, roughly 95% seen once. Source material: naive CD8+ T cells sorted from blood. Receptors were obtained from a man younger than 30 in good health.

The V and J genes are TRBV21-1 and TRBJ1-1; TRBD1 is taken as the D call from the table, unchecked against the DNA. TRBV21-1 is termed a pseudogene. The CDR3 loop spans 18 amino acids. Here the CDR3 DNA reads TGTGCCAGCAGCACGTCAAACGGGTGTCAGGGGCTTTTCACTGAAGCTTTCTTT. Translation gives CASSTSNGCQGLFTEAFF.

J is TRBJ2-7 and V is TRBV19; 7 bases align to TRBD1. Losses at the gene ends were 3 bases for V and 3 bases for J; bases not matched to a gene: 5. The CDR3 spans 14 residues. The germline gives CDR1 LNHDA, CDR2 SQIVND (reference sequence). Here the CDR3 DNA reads TGTGCCAGTAGTATGGACAGGACCTACTACGAGCAGTACTTC. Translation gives CASSMDRTYYEQYF.

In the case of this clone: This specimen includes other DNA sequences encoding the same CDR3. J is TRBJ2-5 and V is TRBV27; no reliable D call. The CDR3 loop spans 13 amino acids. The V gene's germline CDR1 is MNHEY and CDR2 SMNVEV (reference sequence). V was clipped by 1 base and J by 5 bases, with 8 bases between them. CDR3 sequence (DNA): TGTGCCAGCAGTTTATTAGGTTCGGAGACCCAGTACTTC. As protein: CASSLLGSETQYF.

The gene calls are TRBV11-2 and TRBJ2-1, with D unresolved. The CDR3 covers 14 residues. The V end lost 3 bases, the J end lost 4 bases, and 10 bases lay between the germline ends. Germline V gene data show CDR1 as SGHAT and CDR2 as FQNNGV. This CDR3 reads CASSFLENYNEQFF. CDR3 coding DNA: TGTGCCAGCAGCTTTTTAGAGAATTACAATGAGCAGTTCTTC.

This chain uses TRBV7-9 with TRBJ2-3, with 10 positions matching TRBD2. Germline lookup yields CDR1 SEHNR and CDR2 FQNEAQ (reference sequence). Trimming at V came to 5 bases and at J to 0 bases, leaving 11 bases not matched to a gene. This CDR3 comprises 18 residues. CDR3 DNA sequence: TGTGCCAGCAGCGATCTGTTTGAACTAGCGGGAAGCACAGATACGCAGTATTTT. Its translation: CASSDLFELAGSTDTQYF.

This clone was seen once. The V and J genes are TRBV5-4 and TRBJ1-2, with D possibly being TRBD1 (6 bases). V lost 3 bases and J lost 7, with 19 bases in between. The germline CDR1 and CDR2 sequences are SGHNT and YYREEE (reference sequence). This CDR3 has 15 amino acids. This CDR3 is CASSSEGWGPAGYTF. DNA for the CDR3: TGTGCCAGCAGCTCAGAAGGGTGGGGGCCAGCTGGCTACACCTTC.

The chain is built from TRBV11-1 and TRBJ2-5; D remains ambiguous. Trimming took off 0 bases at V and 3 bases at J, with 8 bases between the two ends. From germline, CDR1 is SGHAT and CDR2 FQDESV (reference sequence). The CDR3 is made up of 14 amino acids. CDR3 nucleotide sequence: TGTGCCAGCAGCTTAGCCGGGTATAAAGAGACCCAGTACTTC. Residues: CASSLAGYKETQYF.

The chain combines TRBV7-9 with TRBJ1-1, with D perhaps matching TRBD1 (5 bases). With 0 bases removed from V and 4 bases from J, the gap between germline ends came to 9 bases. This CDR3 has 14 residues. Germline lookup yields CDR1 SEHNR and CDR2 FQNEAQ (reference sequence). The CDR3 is CASSLATGSTEAFF. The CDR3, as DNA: TGTGCCAGCAGCTTAGCTACAGGATCCACTGAAGCTTTCTTT.

CDR3 sequence (DNA): TGTGCCAGCAGCCAAGTGGTTAATGAGCAGTTCTTC. As protein: CASSQVVNEQFF. The chain joins TRBV4-2 to TRBJ2-1, with D uncertain. The CDR3 runs 12 residues. Germline CDR1 reads LGHNA; CDR2 reads YNFKEQ. Trimming removed 1 base from V and 7 bases from J, with 5 bases in between.

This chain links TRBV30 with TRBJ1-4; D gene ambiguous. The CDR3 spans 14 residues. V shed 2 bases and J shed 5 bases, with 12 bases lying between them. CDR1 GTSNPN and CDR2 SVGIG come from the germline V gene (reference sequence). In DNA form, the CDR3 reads TGTGCCTGGAGTCCCTCGGACCTAAATGAAAAACTGTTTTTT. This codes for CAWSPSDLNEKLFF.

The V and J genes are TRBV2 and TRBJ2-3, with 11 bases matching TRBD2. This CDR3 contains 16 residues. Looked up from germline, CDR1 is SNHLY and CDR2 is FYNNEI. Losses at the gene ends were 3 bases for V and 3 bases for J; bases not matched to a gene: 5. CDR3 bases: TGTGCCAGCAGTGAGGCTAGCGGGGGGATGACAGATACGCAGTATTTT. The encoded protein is CASSEASGGMTDTQYF. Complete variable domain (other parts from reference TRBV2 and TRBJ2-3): EPEVTQTPSHQVTQMGQEVILRCVPISNHLYFYWYRQILGQKVEFLVSFYNNEISEKSEIFDDQFSVERPDGSNFTLKIRSTKLEDSAMYFCASSEASGGMTDTQYFGPGTRLTVL.

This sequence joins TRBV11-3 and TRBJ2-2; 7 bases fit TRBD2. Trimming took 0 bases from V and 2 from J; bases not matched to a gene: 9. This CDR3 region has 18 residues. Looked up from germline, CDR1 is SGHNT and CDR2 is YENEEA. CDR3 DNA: TGTGCCAGCAGCTTAGAGGGTTGGGAGGGCCCCAACACCGGGGAGCTGTTTTTT. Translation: CASSLEGWEGPNTGELFF.

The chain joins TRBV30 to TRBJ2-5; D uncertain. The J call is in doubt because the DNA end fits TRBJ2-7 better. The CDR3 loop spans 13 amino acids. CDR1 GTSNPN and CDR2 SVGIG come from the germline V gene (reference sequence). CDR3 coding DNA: TGTGCCTGGAGTGTTTTAGGGCCCAACGAGCAGTACTTC. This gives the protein CAWSVLGPNEQYF.

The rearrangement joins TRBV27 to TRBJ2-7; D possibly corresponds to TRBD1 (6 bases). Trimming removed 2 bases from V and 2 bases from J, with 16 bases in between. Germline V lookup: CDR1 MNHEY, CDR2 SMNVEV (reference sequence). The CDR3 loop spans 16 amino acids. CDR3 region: CASSLSPLGQTYEQYF. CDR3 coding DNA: TGTGCCAGCAGTTTAAGCCCCCTCGGACAGACCTACGAGCAGTACTTC.

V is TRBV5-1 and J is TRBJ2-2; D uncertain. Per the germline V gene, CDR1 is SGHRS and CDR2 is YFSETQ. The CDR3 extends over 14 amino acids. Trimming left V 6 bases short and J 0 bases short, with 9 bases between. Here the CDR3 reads CASIPAPNTGELFF. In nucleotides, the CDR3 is TGCGCCAGCATTCCAGCCCCGAACACCGGGGAGCTGTTTTTT. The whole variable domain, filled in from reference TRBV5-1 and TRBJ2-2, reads KAGVTQTPRYLIKTRGQQVTLSCSPISGHRSVSWYQQTPGQGLQFLFEYFSETQRNKGNFPGRFSGRQFSNSRSEMNVSTLELGDSALYLCASIPAPNTGELFFGEGSRLTVL.

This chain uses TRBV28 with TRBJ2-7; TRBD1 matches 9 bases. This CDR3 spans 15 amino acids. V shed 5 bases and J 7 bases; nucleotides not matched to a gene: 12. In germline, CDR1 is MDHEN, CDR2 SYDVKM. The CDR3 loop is CASSKPGQGHWEQYF. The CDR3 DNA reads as TGTGCCAGCAGTAAGCCGGGACAGGGCCATTGGGAGCAGTACTTC.

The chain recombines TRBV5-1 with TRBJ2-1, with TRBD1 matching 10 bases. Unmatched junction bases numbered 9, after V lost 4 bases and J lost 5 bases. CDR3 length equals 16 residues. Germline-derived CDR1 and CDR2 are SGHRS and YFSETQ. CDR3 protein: CASSTEWDRGDNEQFF. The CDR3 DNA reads TGCGCCAGCAGCACCGAGTGGGACAGGGGAGACAATGAGCAGTTCTTC. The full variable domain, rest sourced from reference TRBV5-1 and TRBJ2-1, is KAGVTQTPRYLIKTRGQQVTLSCSPISGHRSVSWYQQTPGQGLQFLFEYFSETQRNKGNFPGRFSGRQFSNSRSEMNVSTLELGDSALYLCASSTEWDRGDNEQFFGPGTRLTVL.

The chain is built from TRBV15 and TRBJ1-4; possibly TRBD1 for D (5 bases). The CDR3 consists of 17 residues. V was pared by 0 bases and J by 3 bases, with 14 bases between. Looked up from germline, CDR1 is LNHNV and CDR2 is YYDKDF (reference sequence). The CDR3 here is CATSRDPEGPANEKLFF. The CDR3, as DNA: TGTGCCACCAGCAGAGATCCGGAGGGGCCGGCTAATGAAAAACTGTTTTTT.

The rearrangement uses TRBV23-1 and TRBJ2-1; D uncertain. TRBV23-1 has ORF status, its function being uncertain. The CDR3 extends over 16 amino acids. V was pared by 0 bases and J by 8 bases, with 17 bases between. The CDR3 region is CASSQSCRWKWDEQFF. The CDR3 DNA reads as TGCGCCAGCAGTCAATCGTGCAGGTGGAAATGGGATGAGCAGTTCTTC.

CDR3 sequence (DNA): TGTGCCAGCAGTTTATTATCAGAAAATCAGCCCCAGCATTTT. This codes for CASSLLSENQPQHF. The V gene is TRBV28, the J gene TRBJ1-5; the D is unclear. Trimming shortened V by 1 base and J by 4 bases, and 8 bases separated the two germline ends. From germline, CDR1 is MDHEN and CDR2 SYDVKM. The CDR3 loop spans 14 amino acids.

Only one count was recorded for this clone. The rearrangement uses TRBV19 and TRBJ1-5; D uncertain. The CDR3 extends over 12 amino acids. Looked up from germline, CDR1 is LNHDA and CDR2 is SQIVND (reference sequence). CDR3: CAGSSSNQPQHF. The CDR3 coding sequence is TGTGCTGGGAGTTCTAGCAATCAGCCCCAGCATTTT.